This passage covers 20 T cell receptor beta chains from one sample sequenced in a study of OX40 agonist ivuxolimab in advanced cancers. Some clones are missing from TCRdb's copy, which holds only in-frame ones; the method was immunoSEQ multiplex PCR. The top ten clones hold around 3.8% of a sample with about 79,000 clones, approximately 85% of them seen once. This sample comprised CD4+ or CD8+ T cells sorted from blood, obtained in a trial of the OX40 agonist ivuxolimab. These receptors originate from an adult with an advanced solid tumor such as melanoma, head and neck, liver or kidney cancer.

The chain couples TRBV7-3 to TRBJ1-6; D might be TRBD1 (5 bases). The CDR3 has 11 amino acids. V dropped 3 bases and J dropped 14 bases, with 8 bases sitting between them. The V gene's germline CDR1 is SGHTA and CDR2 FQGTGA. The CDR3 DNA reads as TGTGCCAGCAGCTTCTGGGGGGCCCTCCACTTT. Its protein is CASSFWGALHF.

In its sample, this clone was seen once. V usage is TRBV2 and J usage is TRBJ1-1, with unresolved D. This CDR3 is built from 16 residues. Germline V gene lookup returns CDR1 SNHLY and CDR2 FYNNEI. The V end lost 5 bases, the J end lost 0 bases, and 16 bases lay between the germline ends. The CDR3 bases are TGTGCCAGCAGTCGAACCGCGGTAGTCATGAACACTGAAGCTTTCTTT. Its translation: CASSRTAVVMNTEAFF.

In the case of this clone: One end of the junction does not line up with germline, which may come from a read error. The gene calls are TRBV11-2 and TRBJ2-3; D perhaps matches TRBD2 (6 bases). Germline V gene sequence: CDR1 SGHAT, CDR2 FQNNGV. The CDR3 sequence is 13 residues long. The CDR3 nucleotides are TGTGCCAGCAGCTTAGTGACCGGGAGCCACCAGGATTTT. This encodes CASSLVTGSHQDF. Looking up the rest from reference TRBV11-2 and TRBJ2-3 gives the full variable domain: EAGVAQSPRYKIIEKRQSVAFWCNPISGHATLYWYQQILGQGPKLLIQFQNNGVVDDSQLPKDRFSAERLKGVDSTLKIQPAKLEDSAVYLCASSLVTGSHQDFGPGTRLTVL.

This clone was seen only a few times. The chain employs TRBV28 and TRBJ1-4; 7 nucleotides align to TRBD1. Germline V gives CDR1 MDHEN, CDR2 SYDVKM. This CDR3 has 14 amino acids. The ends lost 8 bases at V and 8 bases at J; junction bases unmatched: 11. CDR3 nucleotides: TGTGCCAGCGGGGAAACAGGGGAGGAAGAAAAACTGTTTTTT. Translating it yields CASGETGEEEKLFF. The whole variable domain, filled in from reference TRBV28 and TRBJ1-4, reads DVKVTQSSRYLVKRTGEKVFLECVQDMDHENMFWYRQDPGLGLRLIYFSYDVKMKEKGDIPEGYSVSREKKERFSLILESASTNQTSMYLCASGETGEEEKLFFGSGTQLSVL.

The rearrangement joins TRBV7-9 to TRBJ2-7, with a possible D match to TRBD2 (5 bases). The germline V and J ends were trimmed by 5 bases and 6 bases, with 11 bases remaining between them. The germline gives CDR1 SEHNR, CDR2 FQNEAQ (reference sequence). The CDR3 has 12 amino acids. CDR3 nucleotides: TGTGCCAGCAGCGAGCGGTTGGGCGAGCAGTACTTC. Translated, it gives CASSERLGEQYF.

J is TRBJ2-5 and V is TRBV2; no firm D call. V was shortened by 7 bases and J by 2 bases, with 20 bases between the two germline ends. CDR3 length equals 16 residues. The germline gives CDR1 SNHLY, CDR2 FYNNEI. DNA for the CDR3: TGTGCCAGCACCGTTTACGAAAATTGGATTCAAGAGACCCAGTACTTC. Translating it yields CASTVYENWIQETQYF.

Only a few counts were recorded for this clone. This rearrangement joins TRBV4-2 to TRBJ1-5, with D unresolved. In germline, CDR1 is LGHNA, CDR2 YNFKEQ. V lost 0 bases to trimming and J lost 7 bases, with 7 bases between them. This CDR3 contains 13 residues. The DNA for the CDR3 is TGTGCCAGCAGCCAAGATTCGCACCAGCCCCAGCATTTT. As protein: CASSQDSHQPQHF.

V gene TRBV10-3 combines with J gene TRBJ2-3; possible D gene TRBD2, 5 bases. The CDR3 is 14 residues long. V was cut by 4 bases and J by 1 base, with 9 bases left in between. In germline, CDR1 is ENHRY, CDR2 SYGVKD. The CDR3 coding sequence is TGTGCCATCAGTGTTGGACTGCGCACAGATACGCAGTATTTT. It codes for CAISVGLRTDTQYF.

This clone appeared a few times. Here the CDR3 DNA reads TGTGCCAGCAGCTCCAGCGGATGGGCCGGAAACACCATATATTTT. Translated, it gives CASSSSGWAGNTIYF. The genes are TRBV7-9 and TRBJ1-3; D ambiguous. The CDR3 totals 15 residues. V was trimmed by 4 bases and J by 4 bases, leaving 14 bases between them. The germline gives CDR1 SEHNR, CDR2 FQNEAQ (reference sequence).

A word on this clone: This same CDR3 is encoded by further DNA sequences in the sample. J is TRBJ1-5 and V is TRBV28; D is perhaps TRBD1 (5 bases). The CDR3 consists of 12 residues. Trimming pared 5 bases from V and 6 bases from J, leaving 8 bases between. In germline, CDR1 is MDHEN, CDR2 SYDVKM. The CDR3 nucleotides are TGTGCCAGCAGTCTGAGGGGTCAGCCCCAGCATTTT. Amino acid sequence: CASSLRGQPQHF.

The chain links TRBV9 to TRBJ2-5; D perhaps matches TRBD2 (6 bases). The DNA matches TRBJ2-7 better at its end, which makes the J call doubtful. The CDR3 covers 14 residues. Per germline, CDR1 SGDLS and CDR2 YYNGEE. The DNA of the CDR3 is TGTGCCAGCAGCGCGGGAGACGGACCCTACGAGCAGTACTTC. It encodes CASSAGDGPYEQYF.

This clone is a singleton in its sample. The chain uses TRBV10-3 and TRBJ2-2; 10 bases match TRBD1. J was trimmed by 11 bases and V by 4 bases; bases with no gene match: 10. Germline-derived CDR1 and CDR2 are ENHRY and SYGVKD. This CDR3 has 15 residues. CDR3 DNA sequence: TGTGCCATCAGTGCGGGGACAGGGGCCTCCCAAGAGCTGTTTTTT. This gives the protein CAISAGTGASQELFF.

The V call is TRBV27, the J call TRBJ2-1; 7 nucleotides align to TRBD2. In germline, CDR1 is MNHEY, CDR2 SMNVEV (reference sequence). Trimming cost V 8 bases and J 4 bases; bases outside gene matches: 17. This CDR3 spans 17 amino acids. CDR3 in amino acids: CASSGGNPRGLYNEQFF. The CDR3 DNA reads TGTGCCAGCTCTGGGGGAAACCCCCGGGGACTATACAATGAGCAGTTCTTC.

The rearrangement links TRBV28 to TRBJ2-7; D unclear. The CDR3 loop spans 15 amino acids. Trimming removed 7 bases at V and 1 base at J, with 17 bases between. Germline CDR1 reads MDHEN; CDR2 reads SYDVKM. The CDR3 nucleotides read TGTGCCAGCACCACCTTTTGGAGCAGTTCCTACGAGCAGTACTTC. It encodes CASTTFWSSSYEQYF.

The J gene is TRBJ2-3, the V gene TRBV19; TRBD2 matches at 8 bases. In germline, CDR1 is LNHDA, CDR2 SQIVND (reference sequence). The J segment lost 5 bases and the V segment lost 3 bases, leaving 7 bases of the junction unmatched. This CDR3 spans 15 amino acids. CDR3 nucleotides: TGTGCCAGTAGTATCTGGGCGGGAGGTAAAGATACGCAGTATTTT. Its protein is CASSIWAGGKDTQYF. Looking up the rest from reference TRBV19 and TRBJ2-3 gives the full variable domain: DGGITQSPKYLFRKEGQNVTLSCEQNLNHDAMYWYRQDPGQGLRLIYYSQIVNDFQKGDIAEGYSVSREKKESFPLTVTSAQKNPTAFYLCASSIWAGGKDTQYFGPGTRLTVL.

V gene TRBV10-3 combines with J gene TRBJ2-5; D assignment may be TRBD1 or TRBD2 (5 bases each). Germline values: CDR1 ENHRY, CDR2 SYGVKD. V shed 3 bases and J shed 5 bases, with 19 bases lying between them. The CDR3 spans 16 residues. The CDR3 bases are TGTGCCATCAGTGAACCGACCCGGGACCTCAGGGAGACCCAGTACTTC. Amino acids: CAISEPTRDLRETQYF.

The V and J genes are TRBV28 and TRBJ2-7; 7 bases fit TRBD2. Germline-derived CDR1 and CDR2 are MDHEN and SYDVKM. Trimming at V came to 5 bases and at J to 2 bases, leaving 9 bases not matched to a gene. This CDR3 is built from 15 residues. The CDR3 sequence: CASSPASGGPYEQYF. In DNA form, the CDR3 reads TGTGCCAGCAGTCCCGCTAGCGGAGGGCCCTACGAGCAGTACTTC.

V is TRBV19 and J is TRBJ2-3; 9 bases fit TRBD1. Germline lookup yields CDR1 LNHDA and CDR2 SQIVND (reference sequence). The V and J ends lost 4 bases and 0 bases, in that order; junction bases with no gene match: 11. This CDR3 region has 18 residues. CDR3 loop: CASSRGEQGAFSTDTQYF. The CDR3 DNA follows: TGTGCCAGTAGTAGGGGGGAACAGGGGGCTTTTAGCACAGATACGCAGTATTTT. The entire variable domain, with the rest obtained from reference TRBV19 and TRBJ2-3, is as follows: DGGITQSPKYLFRKEGQNVTLSCEQNLNHDAMYWYRQDPGQGLRLIYYSQIVNDFQKGDIAEGYSVSREKKESFPLTVTSAQKNPTAFYLCASSRGEQGAFSTDTQYFGPGTRLTVL.

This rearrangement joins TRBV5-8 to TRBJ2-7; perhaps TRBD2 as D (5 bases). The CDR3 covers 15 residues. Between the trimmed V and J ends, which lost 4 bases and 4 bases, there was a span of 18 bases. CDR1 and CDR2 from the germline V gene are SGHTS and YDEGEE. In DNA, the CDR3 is TGTGCCAGCAGCCAGAGGAGCGGATACCGTTACGAGCAGTACTTC. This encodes CASSQRSGYRYEQYF. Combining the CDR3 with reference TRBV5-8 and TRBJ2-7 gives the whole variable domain EAGVTQSPTHLIKTRGQQATLRCSPISGHTSVYWYQQALGLGLQFLLWYDEGEERNRGNFPPRFSGRQFPNYSSELNVNALELEDSALYLCASSQRSGYRYEQYFGPGTRLTVT.

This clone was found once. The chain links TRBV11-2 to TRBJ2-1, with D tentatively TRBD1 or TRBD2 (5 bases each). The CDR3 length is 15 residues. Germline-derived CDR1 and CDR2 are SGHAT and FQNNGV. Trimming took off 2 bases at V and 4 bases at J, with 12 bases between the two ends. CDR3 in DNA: TGTGCCAGCAGCTTACCGGGACGGAAATACAATGAGCAGTTCTTC. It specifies CASSLPGRKYNEQFF.